These 14 T cell receptor beta chains originate from one sample sequenced in a study of T cell responses to AZD1222 COVID-19 vaccine. Method: immunoSEQ multiplex PCR; TCRdb's copy keeps in-frame clones and lacks some. The sample lists about 140,000 clones, approximately 90% occurring once. The material was peripheral blood, obtained on day 0 of AZD1222 vaccination. Receptor source: an adult in good health.

This clone showed up just once. The chain couples TRBV27 to TRBJ1-2, with a tentative D call TRBD1 (6 bases). CDR1 is MNHEY, CDR2 SMNVEV, per germline (reference sequence). Trimming left V 5 bases short and J 1 base short, with 17 bases between. The CDR3 consists of 16 residues. The CDR3 DNA reads as TGTGCCAGCAGTCTCAAACCACCAGGGGTTAACTATGGCTACACCTTC. It codes for CASSLKPPGVNYGYTF.

V gene TRBV28 combines with J gene TRBJ1-5, with TRBD1 as a possible D gene (6 bases). The germline CDR1 and CDR2 sequences are MDHEN and SYDVKM. V was trimmed by 2 bases and J by 6 bases, leaving 20 bases between them. There are 17 residues in the CDR3. Here the CDR3 reads CASSLLQGPGSSQPQHF. Written as DNA, the CDR3 is TGTGCCAGCAGTTTACTACAGGGCCCGGGTTCTAGTCAGCCCCAGCATTTT.

This rearrangement joins TRBV6-2 or TRBV6-3 to TRBJ1-2; unclear D gene. Per the germline V gene, CDR1 is MNHEY and CDR2 is SVGEGT. The CDR3 has 14 residues. Trimming pared 0 bases from V and 4 bases from J, leaving 9 bases between. The CDR3 region is CASSYSKVSYGYTF. CDR3 nucleotide sequence: TGTGCCAGCAGTTACTCGAAAGTATCCTATGGCTACACCTTC.

The chain uses TRBV12-3 or TRBV12-4 and TRBJ2-7; D is possibly TRBD1 (5 bases). Between the trimmed V and J ends, which lost 8 bases and 8 bases, there was a span of 16 bases. The length of the CDR3 is 12 residues. Written as DNA, the CDR3 is TGTGCCAGCGCCCCTCCAGGGTTGCAGCAGTACTTC. Residues: CASAPPGLQQYF.

The rearrangement joins TRBV12-5 to TRBJ2-7, with 13 bases that match TRBD2. Germline-derived CDR1 and CDR2 are LGHNT and FRNRAP. Trimming took 6 bases from V and 2 from J; bases not matched to a gene: 4. This CDR3 contains 15 residues. CDR3 in amino acids: CASGGLAGPTYEQYF. CDR3 DNA: TGTGCTAGTGGGGGACTAGCGGGGCCAACCTACGAGCAGTACTTC.

The chain couples TRBV28 to TRBJ1-5; D remains ambiguous. The germline V gene encodes CDR1 MDHEN and CDR2 SYDVKM. The CDR3 contains 14 residues. The V gene lost 7 bases and the J gene lost 3 bases, with 13 bases spanning the gap. CDR3: CASTLPVNNQPQHF. DNA of the CDR3: TGTGCCAGCACCCTCCCTGTTAACAATCAGCCCCAGCATTTT. Full variable domain (outside the CDR3, taken from reference TRBV28 and TRBJ1-5): DVKVTQSSRYLVKRTGEKVFLECVQDMDHENMFWYRQDPGLGLRLIYFSYDVKMKEKGDIPEGYSVSREKKERFSLILESASTNQTSMYLCASTLPVNNQPQHFGDGTRLSIL.

The chain links TRBV7-2 to TRBJ1-4, with D possibly being TRBD1 (5 bases). Germline CDR1 reads SGHTA; CDR2 reads FQGNSA. CDR3 length: 15 amino acids. V lost 2 bases, J lost 4 bases, and 11 bases lay in between. CDR3 in amino acids: CASSLQGRSNEKLFF. The CDR3 DNA follows: TGTGCCAGCAGCTTACAGGGCAGGAGTAATGAAAAACTGTTTTTT.

This sequence joins TRBV2 and TRBJ2-5, with unresolved D. V gave up 1 base and J gave up 0 bases, with 6 bases separating them. Germline V CDR1 and CDR2: SNHLY, FYNNEI. The CDR3 has 14 amino acids. The CDR3 loop is CASSEGGYQETQYF. The CDR3 DNA follows: TGTGCCAGCAGTGAAGGCGGATACCAAGAGACCCAGTACTTC. Filled out from reference TRBV2 and TRBJ2-5, the complete variable domain reads EPEVTQTPSHQVTQMGQEVILRCVPISNHLYFYWYRQILGQKVEFLVSFYNNEISEKSEIFDDQFSVERPDGSNFTLKIRSTKLEDSAMYFCASSEGGYQETQYFGPGTRLLVL.

About this clone: One end of the junction varies from germline; a read error may be responsible. The chain employs TRBV7-7 and TRBJ2-1, with TRBD2 identical over 8 bases. This CDR3 has 13 amino acids. The germline V gene has CDR1 SSHAT and CDR2 FNYEAQ (reference sequence). CDR3 DNA: TGTGCTAGCAGCTTAAAAGCGGGGGTTGAGCAGTTCTTC. Amino acids: CASSLKAGVEQFF.

The chain joins TRBV7-8 to TRBJ2-7, with 8 positions matching TRBD1. Germline V CDR1 and CDR2: SGHVS, FQNEAQ. V dropped 2 bases and J dropped 2; count of bases not matched to a gene: 11. This CDR3 region has 17 residues. The CDR3 bases are TGTGCCAGCAGCTTAAATGGCGGACAGGGTCGACCCTACGAGCAGTACTTC. As protein: CASSLNGGQGRPYEQYF.

The chain uses TRBV10-3 and TRBJ1-5; 10 bases agree with TRBD1. CDR3 length equals 14 residues. J gave up 7 bases and V 6 bases, and 6 bases lay outside the gene matches. From germline, CDR1 is ENHRY and CDR2 SYGVKD. The CDR3 loop reads CAISPGQGGQPQHF. The CDR3 coding sequence is TGTGCCATCAGCCCCGGACAGGGGGGACAGCCCCAGCATTTT.

The rearrangement links TRBV30 to TRBJ2-2; D remains unclear. CDR1 is GTSNPN and CDR2 is SVGIG in the germline V gene (reference sequence). V shed 2 bases and J shed 8 bases, with 12 bases lying between them. This CDR3 contains 13 residues. The CDR3 sequence: CAWSLGFRGELFF. The CDR3 bases are TGTGCCTGGAGTTTAGGGTTTCGGGGGGAGCTGTTTTTT.

This chain connects TRBV5-1 to TRBJ2-5; 8 nucleotides align to TRBD2. This CDR3 has 15 residues. From germline, CDR1 is SGHRS and CDR2 YFSETQ. The J segment lost 4 bases and the V segment lost 7 bases, leaving 12 bases of the junction unmatched. In DNA, the CDR3 is TGCGCCAGCGGGGCCTACAGCGGGGGCGGAGAGACCCAGTACTTC. Its translation: CASGAYSGGGETQYF.

The chain recombines TRBV19 with TRBJ2-2; D gene ambiguous. CDR1 and CDR2 from the germline V gene are LNHDA and SQIVND (reference sequence). The CDR3 runs to 13 residues. CDR3 amino acids: CARLTTNTGELFF. For the CDR3, the DNA is TGTGCTAGGCTAACCACGAACACCGGGGAGCTGTTTTTT.